This T cell receptor (beta chain) was sequenced for a study of blood T cell repertoires in COVID-19. About the research overall: Samples of COVID-19 (acute and convalescent) were obtained from the United States, Italy and Spain. T cells, B-cell-depleted T cells, or PBMCs provided the cDNA or gDNA that served as material.

The CDR3 has 15 amino acids. Germline V gene sequence: CDR1 SGHTA, CDR2 FQGNSA. J lost 4 bases, V lost 0 bases, and 2 bases had no gene match. Only in-frame clones appear in the TCRdb table, and some are missing; sequencing was by immunoSEQ multiplex PCR. The table has 100,000 or so clones, approximately 86% seen once. The specimen sequenced was peripheral blood. The rearrangement links TRBV7-2 to TRBJ2-1; TRBD2 aligns across 8 bases. The receptor's source is a woman in her 70s with active or convalescent COVID-19. The CDR3 sequence is CASSLATSVYNEQFF. As DNA, the CDR3 is TGTGCCAGCAGCTTAGCGACTAGCGTATACAATGAGCAGTTCTTC.